The 13 T cell receptor beta chains reported below all come from one sample, sequenced in a study of monozygotic twins with inflammatory bowel disease. With the 5' RACE reads reprocessed, TCRdb shows one record per CDR3 protein and no DNA. Its clone listing holds about 300,000 distinct CDR3 sequences. The sequenced sample was blood. Source of these receptors: a human donor with ulcerative colitis or Crohn's disease, or a healthy co-twin of an affected twin (not recorded which).

The chain carries TRBV6-2 or TRBV6-3 and TRBJ2-7. The CDR3 totals 12 residues. The V gene's germline CDR1 is MNHEY and CDR2 SVGEGT. The CDR3 sequence: CASSSIRYEQYF.

The J gene is TRBJ2-7, the V gene TRBV20-1; the D call of TRBD1 rests on TCRdb alone, since no DNA is present to check it. There are 13 residues in the CDR3. Germline CDR1 and CDR2: DFQATT and SNEGSKA (reference sequence). CDR3 amino acids: CSAEDSYSYEQYF.

The rearrangement links TRBV7-2 to TRBJ2-7. CDR3 length: 14 amino acids. CDR1 is SGHTA, CDR2 FQGNSA, per germline. The CDR3 here is CASSLDGWSYEQYF.

The CDR3 reads CATSKGYGYTF. The rearrangement links TRBV15 to TRBJ1-2. This CDR3 comprises 11 residues. Germline assignment: CDR1 LNHNV and CDR2 YYDKDF (reference sequence).

This CDR3 is CASSLGGSSTNEKLFF. The rearrangement links TRBV12-3 or TRBV12-4 to TRBJ1-4; TCRdb calls TRBD1, which cannot be checked without DNA. This CDR3 is built from 16 residues.

V is TRBV7-8 and J is TRBJ1-3; TCRdb calls TRBD1, which cannot be checked without DNA. Germline CDR1 and CDR2: SGHVS and FQNEAQ. CDR3 length: 15 amino acids. Here the CDR3 reads CATKDRRVGGNTIYF.

This chain uses TRBV2 with TRBJ1-5; TCRdb picks TRBD1, but there is no DNA to check that call. The CDR3 runs 14 residues. The germline gives CDR1 SNHLY, CDR2 FYNNEI. CDR3 sequence: CASSGGTANQPQHF.

The gene calls are TRBV20-1 and TRBJ1-2. Germline values: CDR1 DFQATT, CDR2 SNEGSKA (reference sequence). CDR3 size: 11 residues. This chain's CDR3 is CSALAAYGYTF.

The genes are TRBV6-5 and TRBJ1-1. Germline V CDR1 and CDR2: MNHEY, SVGAGI. The CDR3 contains 11 residues. The CDR3 region is CASRRGTEAFF.

The chain joins TRBV7-8 to TRBJ1-5. This CDR3 contains 17 residues. Germline assignment: CDR1 SGHVS and CDR2 FQNEAQ. The chain's CDR3 is CASSPREGAAGNQPQHF.

The chain links TRBV5-6 to TRBJ1-5; as DNA is missing, the TRBD1 call by TCRdb cannot be tested. The CDR3 covers 14 residues. Germline V CDR1 and CDR2: SGHDT, YYEEEE. The CDR3 region is CASSARGRGQPQHF.

The chain uses TRBV6-1 and TRBJ2-7; checking the TCRdb D call of TRBD1 is not possible without DNA. Germline V gene sequence: CDR1 MNHNS, CDR2 SASEGT. The CDR3 contains 14 residues. The chain's CDR3 is CASSPDRGLHEQYF.

The rearrangement joins TRBV7-2 to TRBJ2-5; no DNA is available, so the TRBD1 call from TCRdb remains unchecked. The CDR3 consists of 16 residues. Germline CDR1 SGHTA, CDR2 FQGNSA. The CDR3 here is CASSSRTGRKRGTQYF.